These 9 T cell receptor beta chains came from one sample sequenced in a study of a mutant IDH1 vaccine in newly diagnosed glioma. The time point denotes: week 11, during vaccination. It was 300 ug of mutant IDH1 20-mer peptide that made up each vaccine dose, given with topical imiquimod. The data were produced by immunoSEQ multiplex PCR, yet TCRdb's version contains in-frame clones alone and is incomplete. The sample has under 150,000 clones, 80% seen once. Which antigens these TCRs recognize remains unknown. The sample consisted of PBMCs, taken from a glioma patient whose treatment included an IDH1 peptide vaccine. The receptors shown here come from a man aged 40-55 years with glioma.

This chain links TRBV11-3 with TRBJ2-7; D call uncertain. CDR1 is SGHNT and CDR2 is YENEEA in the germline V gene. The CDR3 length is 15 residues. V was clipped by 0 bases and J by 1 base, with 10 bases between them. The CDR3 loop reads CASSLDQVLSYEQYF. CDR3 sequence (DNA): TGTGCCAGCAGCTTAGATCAGGTTCTATCCTACGAGCAGTACTTC.

The V and J genes are TRBV30 and TRBJ1-4; D may be TRBD1 (5 bases). The CDR3 covers 14 residues. With 0 bases removed from V and 7 bases from J, the gap between germline ends came to 12 bases. Germline CDR1 GTSNPN, CDR2 SVGIG (reference sequence). DNA for the CDR3: TGTGCCTGGAGTGTAAGGGGAGTAGGTGAAAAACTGTTTTTT. Protein product: CAWSVRGVGEKLFF.

This rearrangement joins TRBV2 to TRBJ2-1; maybe TRBD1 (6 bases). This CDR3 region has 14 residues. Germline CDR1 reads SNHLY; CDR2 reads FYNNEI. V lost 7 bases, J lost 1 base, and 11 bases lay in between. The CDR3 DNA follows: TGTGCCAGCAATGGGGGCCAATCCTACAATGAGCAGTTCTTC. Translation: CASNGGQSYNEQFF. Full variable domain (remainder filled in from reference TRBV2 and TRBJ2-1): EPEVTQTPSHQVTQMGQEVILRCVPISNHLYFYWYRQILGQKVEFLVSFYNNEISEKSEIFDDQFSVERPDGSNFTLKIRSTKLEDSAMYFCASNGGQSYNEQFFGPGTRLTVL.

This sequence joins TRBV11-2 and TRBJ2-5; weak D call: TRBD1 (6 bases). Germline values: CDR1 SGHAT, CDR2 FQNNGV. The CDR3 is 16 amino acids. V shed 2 bases and J shed 5 bases, with 18 bases lying between them. The CDR3 sequence is CASSLNPTGRGETQYF. In DNA form, the CDR3 reads TGTGCCAGCAGCTTAAACCCCACAGGGAGAGGGGAGACCCAGTACTTC.

V and J are TRBV6-4 and TRBJ1-5, with 7 bases identical to TRBD1. Germline trimming cut 9 bases from V and 0 bases from J; bases unmatched to any gene: 8. This CDR3 comprises 15 residues. Looked up from germline, CDR1 is MRHNA and CDR2 is SNTAGT. The CDR3 DNA is TGTGCCAGTGAGGGGACAGTTTATAGCAATCAGCCCCAGCATTTT. Amino acid sequence: CASEGTVYSNQPQHF.

In its sample, this clone was seen a few times. J is TRBJ1-1 and V is TRBV18, with TRBD1 as a possible D gene (6 bases). V gave up 6 bases and J gave up 4 bases, with 15 bases separating them. The CDR3 totals 14 residues. The germline gives CDR1 KGHSH, CDR2 LQKENI. The CDR3 region is CASSYRGAGTEAFF. The CDR3 DNA follows: TGTGCCAGCTCCTACCGGGGGGCTGGCACTGAAGCTTTCTTT.

The chain couples TRBV4-3 to TRBJ2-5; TRBD2 is a possible D gene (5 bases). The length of the CDR3 is 15 residues. Trimming removed 0 bases from V and 7 bases from J, with 15 bases in between. Germline V lookup: CDR1 LGHNA, CDR2 YSLEER. In nucleotides, the CDR3 is TGCGCCAGCAGCCAAGACGCGAGGTCCGGAGGGACCCAGTACTTC. Translation: CASSQDARSGGTQYF.

This chain uses TRBV11-2 with TRBJ1-1; D ambiguous. Per germline, CDR1 SGHAT and CDR2 FQNNGV. CDR3 length: 13 residues. The germline V and J ends were trimmed by 1 base and 4 bases, with 7 bases remaining between them. As DNA, the CDR3 is TGTGCCAGCAGCTTAGTTATCGGCACTGAAGCTTTCTTT. It specifies CASSLVIGTEAFF.

The chain combines TRBV11-3 with TRBJ1-1, with D tentatively TRBD1 (5 bases). The CDR3 extends over 13 amino acids. Trimming shortened V by 3 bases and J by 11 bases, and 16 bases separated the two germline ends. Germline lookup yields CDR1 SGHNT and CDR2 YENEEA. The CDR3 here is CASSLGPTNLAFF. For the CDR3, the DNA is TGTGCCAGCAGCTTGGGACCCACAAATTTGGCTTTCTTT. The full variable domain, completed using reference TRBV11-3 and TRBJ1-1, is EAGVVQSPRYKIIEKKQPVAFWCNPISGHNTLYWYLQNLGQGPELLIRYENEEAVDDSQLPKDRFSAERLKGVDSTLKIQPAELGDSAVYLCASSLGPTNLAFFGQGTRLTVV.